This TCR beta chain was recovered during a study of post-analysis software for immune sequencing data. Study-wide points: With TRBV5-6, TRBV5-1 and TRBV20-1 included, about 5 TRBV segments were more frequent in patients than in controls.

Regarding this clonotype: The antigen is unknown.

J gave up 6 bases and V 2 bases, and 11 bases lay outside the gene matches. The CDR3 is made up of 16 amino acids. Unique molecular identifiers were carried by the TCR beta cDNA libraries. TCRdb called the PCR reads again in MiXCR, with one record for every CDR3 protein. Of 650,000 to 850,000 distinct CDR3 sequences in the sample, roughly 50% were seen once. The sequence derives from a girl aged 10 to 17 with multiple sclerosis. This chain joins TRBV12-3 or TRBV12-4 and TRBJ2-5; 8 bases match TRBD1. The sample was blood. CDR3 region: CASSLTLGQAKQTQYF. The CDR3 nucleotides read TGTGCCAGCAGTTTAACCCTGGGACAGGCGAAACAGACCCAGTACTTC.